Following are 24 T cell receptor beta chains from one sample sequenced in a study of cytomegalovirus exposure and HLA in healthy donors. Researchers ran the PCR with 60 Vbeta and 13 Jbeta primers. Sequencing used immunoSEQ multiplex PCR; TCRdb keeps in-frame clones, though not all of them. The repertoire holds more than 95,000 clones, with around three quarters as singletons. The sequencing input was PBMCs. The receptors originated from a female donor in good health and CMV-seronegative.

The rearrangement uses TRBV7-8 and TRBJ2-7; TRBD1 aligns across 7 bases. This CDR3 has 12 amino acids. Unmatched junction bases numbered 3, after V lost 5 bases and J lost 5 bases. CDR1 is SGHVS and CDR2 is FQNEAQ in the germline V gene. CDR3 coding DNA: TGTGCCAGCAGCCCCGGGACAGACGAGCAGTACTTC. Translated, it gives CASSPGTDEQYF.

This chain connects TRBV11-1 to TRBJ1-1; D gene uncertain. V dropped 5 bases and J dropped 2 bases, with 18 bases sitting between them. In germline, CDR1 is SGHAT, CDR2 FQDESV (reference sequence). The CDR3 runs to 16 residues. DNA of the CDR3: TGTGCCAGCAGCCCTCGGCGGGCAGGCGCCAACACTGAAGCTTTCTTT. Amino acids: CASSPRRAGANTEAFF.

Note on this clone: One end of the junction does not line up with germline, which may come from a read error. The V gene is TRBV2, the J gene TRBJ2-5, with TRBD2 matching 10 bases. The CDR3 has 18 residues. The germline gives CDR1 SNHLY, CDR2 FYNNEI. CDR3 nucleotides: TGTGCCAGCAGGGAAGGAGGGCTAGCGGGAGTAGGGCAAGAGACCCAGTACTTC. It yields the protein CASREGGLAGVGQETQYF. Full variable domain (outside the CDR3, taken from reference TRBV2 and TRBJ2-5): EPEVTQTPSHQVTQMGQEVILRCVPISNHLYFYWYRQILGQKVEFLVSFYNNEISEKSEIFDDQFSVERPDGSNFTLKIRSTKLEDSAMYFCASREGGLAGVGQETQYFGPGTRLLVL.

The chain links TRBV7-2 to TRBJ2-5, with TRBD2 identical over 7 bases. Gene TRBJ2-7 matches the end of the DNA better, so the J call may be wrong. The CDR3 is 14 residues long. Germline loops: CDR1 SGHTA, CDR2 FQGNSA. The CDR3 protein is CASSRLAGSYEQYF. CDR3 sequence (DNA): TGTGCCAGCAGCAGACTAGCAGGATCCTACGAGCAGTACTTC.

This clone is a singleton in its sample. This rearrangement joins TRBV27 to TRBJ2-1; weak D call: TRBD2 (5 bases). CDR3 length: 19 residues. Germline V CDR1 and CDR2: MNHEY, SMNVEV (reference sequence). V dropped 4 bases and J dropped 0 bases, with 22 bases sitting between them. This chain's CDR3 is CASSSQIFIARSSYNEQFF. The CDR3 DNA reads TGTGCCAGCAGTTCCCAAATCTTCATAGCGAGAAGCTCCTACAATGAGCAGTTCTTC.

This chain joins TRBV5-1 and TRBJ2-3, with D perhaps matching TRBD1 (5 bases). V was clipped by 0 bases and J by 0 bases, with 8 bases between them. Germline V gives CDR1 SGHRS, CDR2 YFSETQ. CDR3 length equals 15 residues. In nucleotides, the CDR3 is TGCGCCAGCAGCTTGGCAGGGCCTAGCACAGATACGCAGTATTTT. This translates into CASSLAGPSTDTQYF.

The chain uses TRBV7-9 and TRBJ2-3; 12 bases are a match to TRBD2. The CDR3 runs 18 residues. V lost 6 bases to trimming and J lost 0 bases; unmatched junction nucleotides: 10. CDR1 is SEHNR, CDR2 FQNEAQ, per germline (reference sequence). The DNA for the CDR3 is TGTGCCAGCAGACAAACCGGGACTAGCGGGCCTAGCACAGATACGCAGTATTTT. This sequence encodes CASRQTGTSGPSTDTQYF.

This clone occurred a few times. This CDR3 is CATSRDIGQGAKNIQYF. The CDR3 region has the DNA TGTGCCACCAGCAGAGATATAGGACAGGGTGCCAAAAACATTCAGTACTTC. The rearrangement uses TRBV15 and TRBJ2-4; 8 bases are shared with TRBD1. This CDR3 is 17 amino acids long. Trimming cost V 0 bases and J 1 base; bases outside gene matches: 5. Germline V gene lookup returns CDR1 LNHNV and CDR2 YYDKDF (reference sequence).

V and J are TRBV5-1 and TRBJ2-7; 8 positions agree with TRBD1. Germline V lookup: CDR1 SGHRS, CDR2 YFSETQ. Trimming cost V 0 bases and J 2 bases; bases outside gene matches: 4. The CDR3 totals 15 residues. The CDR3 loop reads CASSLEGTGTYEQYF. DNA of the CDR3: TGCGCCAGCAGCTTGGAGGGGACAGGAACCTACGAGCAGTACTTC.

The chain links TRBV9 to TRBJ2-5; no definite D call. From germline, CDR1 is SGDLS and CDR2 YYNGEE. The CDR3 covers 14 residues. V shed 3 bases and J shed 5 bases, with 14 bases lying between them. The CDR3 region has the DNA TGTGCCAGCAGCGCCAAAATGTCCAGGGAGACCCAGTACTTC. Its translation: CASSAKMSRETQYF.

The chain is built from TRBV2 and TRBJ2-7; D is perhaps TRBD2 (7 bases). There are 12 residues in the CDR3. Between the trimmed V and J ends, which lost 8 bases and 0 bases, there was a span of 8 bases. CDR1 is SNHLY and CDR2 is FYNNEI in the germline V gene. The CDR3 region has the DNA TGTGCCAGCCGGGGGGCCTCCTACGAGCAGTACTTC. Its protein product is CASRGASYEQYF.

The chain carries TRBV27 and TRBJ2-3, with TRBD2 matching over 8 bases. This CDR3 has 16 amino acids. Germline V gene sequence: CDR1 MNHEY, CDR2 SMNVEV (reference sequence). Losses at the gene ends were 5 bases for V and 11 bases for J; bases not matched to a gene: 18. The CDR3: CASSTFSTSASGGQYF. The CDR3 bases are TGTGCCAGCAGTACTTTTTCGACTAGCGCGAGTGGGGGGCAGTATTTT.

This clone was observed a few times. This same CDR3 is encoded by further DNA sequences in the sample. The chain employs TRBV28 and TRBJ2-3; D ambiguous. Trimming cost V 5 bases and J 2 bases, with 5 bases left between them. The CDR3 loop spans 12 amino acids. The germline CDR1 and CDR2 sequences are MDHEN and SYDVKM. CDR3 coding DNA: TGTGCCAGCAGTCTAATCACAGATACGCAGTATTTT. The encoded protein is CASSLITDTQYF.

CDR3 sequence: CASSEMADEQFF. CDR3 bases: TGCGCCAGCAGTGAGATGGCAGATGAGCAGTTCTTC. The gene calls are TRBV10-2 and TRBJ2-1, with D unclear. The CDR3 is made up of 12 amino acids. Germline CDR1 WSHSY, CDR2 SAAADI. The V gene lost 2 bases and the J gene lost 8 bases, with 7 bases spanning the gap.

The chain has TRBV27 and TRBJ2-2; the match to TRBD1 covers 9 bases. The germline V gene encodes CDR1 MNHEY and CDR2 SMNVEV (reference sequence). This CDR3 has 20 residues. After removal of 3 bases from V and 4 bases from J, the junction contained 18 bases not matched to a gene. CDR3 sequence reads: CASSFPGTGRWCRCTGELFF. The CDR3 DNA follows: TGTGCCAGCAGTTTTCCCGGGACAGGGAGGTGGTGCCGATGCACCGGGGAGCTGTTTTTT.

This chain links TRBV5-6 with TRBJ2-4; possibly TRBD2 for D (7 bases). With 3 bases removed from V and 5 bases from J, the gap between germline ends came to 12 bases. CDR1 and CDR2 (germline): SGHDT, YYEEEE. This CDR3 is 14 amino acids long. The CDR3 reads CASSWGGAQNIQYF. The CDR3 coding sequence is TGTGCCAGCAGCTGGGGGGGGGCGCAAAACATTCAGTACTTC.

The rearrangement joins TRBV4-2 to TRBJ1-1, with TRBD1 identical over 10 bases. Germline V CDR1 and CDR2: LGHNA, YNFKEQ. This CDR3 contains 14 residues. Unmatched junction bases numbered 4, after V lost 3 bases and J lost 6 bases. The CDR3 reads CASSHTGTGAEAFF. The CDR3 nucleotides are TGTGCCAGCAGCCACACCGGGACAGGGGCTGAAGCTTTCTTT.

This chain links TRBV7-3 with TRBJ1-6; D is undetermined. The CDR3 totals 17 residues. Per the germline V gene, CDR1 is SGHTA and CDR2 is FQGTGA. Trimming took 5 bases from V and 0 from J, leaving 14 bases between them. CDR3 nucleotide sequence: TGTGCCAGCAGCGCGACCCCAAGAGGCTCCTATAATTCACCCCTCCACTTT. It is translated as CASSATPRGSYNSPLHF.

The chain recombines TRBV5-1 with TRBJ2-2; 10 nucleotides align to TRBD2. V gave up 3 bases and J gave up 4 bases; unmatched junction bases: 15. From germline, CDR1 is SGHRS and CDR2 YFSETQ. This CDR3 comprises 19 residues. The CDR3 nucleotides read TGCGCCAGCAGCTCGTATCCCGGGACTAGCGTGGAAGTCACCGGGGAGCTGTTTTTT. This gives the protein CASSSYPGTSVEVTGELFF. The full variable domain, rest sourced from reference TRBV5-1 and TRBJ2-2, is KAGVTQTPRYLIKTRGQQVTLSCSPISGHRSVSWYQQTPGQGLQFLFEYFSETQRNKGNFPGRFSGRQFSNSRSEMNVSTLELGDSALYLCASSSYPGTSVEVTGELFFGEGSRLTVL.

The gene calls are TRBV9 and TRBJ2-2; 8 nucleotides agree with TRBD2. This CDR3 has 18 amino acids. Germline values: CDR1 SGDLS, CDR2 YYNGEE. V trimming: 0 bases; J trimming: 3 bases; junction bases outside the gene matches: 10. CDR3: CASSVDVSGAGHTGELFF. CDR3 nucleotide sequence: TGTGCCAGCAGCGTAGACGTTAGCGGGGCCGGTCACACCGGGGAGCTGTTTTTT.

This clone was detected once. This chain uses TRBV6-5 with TRBJ2-7, with TRBD2 matching over 8 bases. CDR1 MNHEY and CDR2 SVGAGI come from the germline V gene. With V trimmed by 2 bases and J by 5 bases, 5 bases remained unmatched. This CDR3 has 14 residues. The CDR3 bases are TGTGCCAGCAGTTACAGCGGGAGAGTAAACGAGCAGTACTTC. Its protein product is CASSYSGRVNEQYF.

V gene TRBV7-7 combines with J gene TRBJ2-2; weak D call: TRBD2 (5 bases). The germline V gene encodes CDR1 SSHAT and CDR2 FNYEAQ (reference sequence). The CDR3 runs to 14 residues. Trimming pared 5 bases from V and 6 bases from J, leaving 13 bases between. The CDR3 here is CASSLGAESGELFF. CDR3 in DNA: TGTGCCAGCAGCCTAGGAGCGGAGTCCGGGGAGCTGTTTTTT.

The CDR3 protein is CASSLASGRSGTQYF. As DNA, the CDR3 is TGTGCCAGCAGCTTAGCAAGCGGGAGATCAGGGACCCAGTACTTC. V is TRBV7-6 and J is TRBJ2-5; 8 nucleotides agree with TRBD2. This CDR3 is built from 15 residues. Trimming cost V 0 bases and J 7 bases; bases outside gene matches: 7. Germline assignment: CDR1 SGHVS and CDR2 FNYEAQ.

This rearrangement joins TRBV28 to TRBJ2-7; 7 bases match TRBD1. Germline assignment: CDR1 MDHEN and CDR2 SYDVKM. The CDR3 is made up of 15 amino acids. J was trimmed by 4 bases and V by 3 bases; bases with no gene match: 9. The CDR3: CASSFWAGGQYEQYF. The CDR3 bases are TGTGCCAGCAGTTTTTGGGCAGGGGGTCAATACGAGCAGTACTTC.